This TCR beta chain stems from a study of control samples from healthy donors and cancer patients. The data were produced by immunoSEQ multiplex PCR, yet TCRdb's version contains in-frame clones alone and is incomplete. The repertoire holds 84,000 or so clones, with about 79% as singletons. The specimen was PBMCs. The sequence derives from a man aged 55 to 70 with head and neck cancer.

The CDR3 reads CASSSTSGDTEAFF. For the CDR3, the DNA is TGTGCCAGCAGCTCCACGTCAGGGGACACTGAAGCTTTCTTT. The rearrangement joins TRBV5-5 to TRBJ1-1, with D perhaps matching TRBD1 (6 bases). Germline V gene data show CDR1 as SGHKS and CDR2 as YYEKEE (reference sequence). The CDR3 loop spans 14 amino acids. Trimming removed 3 bases at V and 3 bases at J, with 12 bases between.